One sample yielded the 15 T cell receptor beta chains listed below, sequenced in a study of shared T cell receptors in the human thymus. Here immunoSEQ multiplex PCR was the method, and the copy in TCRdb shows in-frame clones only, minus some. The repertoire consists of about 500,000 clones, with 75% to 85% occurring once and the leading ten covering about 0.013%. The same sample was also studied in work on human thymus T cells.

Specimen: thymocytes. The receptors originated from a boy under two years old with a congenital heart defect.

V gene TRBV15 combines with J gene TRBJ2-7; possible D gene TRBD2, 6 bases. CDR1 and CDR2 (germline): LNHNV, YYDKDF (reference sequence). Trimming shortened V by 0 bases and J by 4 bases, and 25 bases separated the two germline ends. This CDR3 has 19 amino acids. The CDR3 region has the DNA TGTGCCACCAGCAGAGATCCCCCAGCAAGACTAGGGGACGCGTACGAGCAGTACTTC. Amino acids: CATSRDPPARLGDAYEQYF.

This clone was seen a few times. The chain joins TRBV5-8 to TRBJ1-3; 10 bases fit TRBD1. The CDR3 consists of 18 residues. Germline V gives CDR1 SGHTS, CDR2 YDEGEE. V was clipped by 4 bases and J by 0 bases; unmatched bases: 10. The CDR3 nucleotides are TGTGCCAGCAGCCCCCGCATGACAGGGGGCTACTCTGGAAACACCATATATTTT. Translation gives CASSPRMTGGYSGNTIYF.

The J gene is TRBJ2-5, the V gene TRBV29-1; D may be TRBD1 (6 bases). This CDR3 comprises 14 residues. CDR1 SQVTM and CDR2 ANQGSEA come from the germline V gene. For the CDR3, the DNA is TGCAGTGCTGAGGGGGTAGGGGGCCAAGAGACCCAGTACTTC. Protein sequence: CSAEGVGGQETQYF.

CDR3 in DNA: TGTGCCAGCAGCCCCGGACAGGCTATCAATCAGCCCCAGCATTTT. Translation: CASSPGQAINQPQHF. The chain has TRBV27 and TRBJ1-5; 7 nucleotides line up with TRBD1. V lost 6 bases to trimming and J lost 3 bases; unmatched junction nucleotides: 8. The V gene's germline CDR1 is MNHEY and CDR2 SMNVEV (reference sequence). The CDR3 is made up of 15 amino acids.

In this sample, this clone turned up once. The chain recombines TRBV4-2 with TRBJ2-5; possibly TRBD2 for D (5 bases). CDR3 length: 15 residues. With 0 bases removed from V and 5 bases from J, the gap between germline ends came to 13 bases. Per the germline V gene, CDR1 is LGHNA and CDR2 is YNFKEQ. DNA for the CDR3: TGTGCCAGCAGCCAAGAGCCGGGAACGAGGGAGACCCAGTACTTC. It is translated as CASSQEPGTRETQYF.

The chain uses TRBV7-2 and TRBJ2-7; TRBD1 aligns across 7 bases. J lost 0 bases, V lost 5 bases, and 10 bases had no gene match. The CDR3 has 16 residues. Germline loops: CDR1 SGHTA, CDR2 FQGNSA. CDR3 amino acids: CASSPPSGQASYEQYF. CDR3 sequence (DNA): TGTGCCAGCAGCCCCCCATCCGGACAGGCCTCCTACGAGCAGTACTTC.

The CDR3 is CASSLEPRELFF. Here the CDR3 DNA reads TGTGCCAGCAGCTTAGAACCTAGGGAGCTGTTTTTT. The chain has TRBV7-8 and TRBJ2-2; D is undetermined. CDR3 length: 12 residues. From germline, CDR1 is SGHVS and CDR2 FQNEAQ. With 1 base removed from V and 9 bases from J, the gap between germline ends came to 6 bases.

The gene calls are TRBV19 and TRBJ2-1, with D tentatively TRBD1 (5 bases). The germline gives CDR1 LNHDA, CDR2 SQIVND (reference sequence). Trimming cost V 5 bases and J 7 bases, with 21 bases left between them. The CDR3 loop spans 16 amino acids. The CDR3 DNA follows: TGTGCCAGTAGTTCTCAACCAGGGCCCGCTCTTAATGAGCAGTTCTTC. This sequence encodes CASSSQPGPALNEQFF.

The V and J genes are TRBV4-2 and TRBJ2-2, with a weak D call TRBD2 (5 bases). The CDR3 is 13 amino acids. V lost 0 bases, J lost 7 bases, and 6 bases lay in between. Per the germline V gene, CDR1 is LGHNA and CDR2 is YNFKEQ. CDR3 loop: CASSQEGVGELFF. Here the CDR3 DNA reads TGTGCCAGCAGCCAAGAGGGAGTCGGGGAGCTGTTTTTT.

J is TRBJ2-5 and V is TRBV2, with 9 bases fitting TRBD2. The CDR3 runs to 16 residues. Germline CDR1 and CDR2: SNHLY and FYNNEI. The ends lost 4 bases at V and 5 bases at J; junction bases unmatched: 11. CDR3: CASSGSLGTSLETQYF. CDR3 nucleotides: TGTGCCAGCAGTGGTTCCTTAGGGACTAGCTTGGAGACCCAGTACTTC.

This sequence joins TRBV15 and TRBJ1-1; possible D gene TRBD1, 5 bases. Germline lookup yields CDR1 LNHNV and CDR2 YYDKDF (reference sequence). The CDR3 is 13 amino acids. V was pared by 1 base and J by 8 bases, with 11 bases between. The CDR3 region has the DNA TGTGCCACCAGCAGAGCGGGGGTGGAAGAAGCTTTCTTT. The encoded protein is CATSRAGVEEAFF.

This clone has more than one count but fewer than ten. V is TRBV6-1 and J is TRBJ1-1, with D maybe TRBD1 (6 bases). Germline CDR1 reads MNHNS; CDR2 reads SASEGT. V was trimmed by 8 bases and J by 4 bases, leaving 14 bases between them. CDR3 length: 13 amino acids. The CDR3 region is CASRHRAGTEAFF. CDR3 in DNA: TGTGCCAGCCGTCACAGGGCGGGCACTGAAGCTTTCTTT.

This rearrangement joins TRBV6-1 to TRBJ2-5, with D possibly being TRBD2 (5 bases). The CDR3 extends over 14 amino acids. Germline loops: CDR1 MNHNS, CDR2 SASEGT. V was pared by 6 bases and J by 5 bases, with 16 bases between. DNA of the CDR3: TGTGCCAGCAGGGTTAGACGGGGTATTGAGACCCAGTACTTC. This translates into CASRVRRGIETQYF.

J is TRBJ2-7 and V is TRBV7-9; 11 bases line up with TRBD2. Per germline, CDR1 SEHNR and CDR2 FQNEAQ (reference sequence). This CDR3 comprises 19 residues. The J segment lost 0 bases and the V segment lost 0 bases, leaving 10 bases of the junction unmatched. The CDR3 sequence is CASSLATSGASSSSYEQYF. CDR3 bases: TGTGCCAGCAGCTTAGCGACTAGCGGGGCTTCTTCTAGCTCCTACGAGCAGTACTTC.

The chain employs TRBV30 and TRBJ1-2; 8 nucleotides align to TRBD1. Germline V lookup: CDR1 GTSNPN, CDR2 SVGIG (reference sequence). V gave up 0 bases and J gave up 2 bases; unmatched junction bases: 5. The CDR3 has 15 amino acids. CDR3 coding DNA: TGTGCCTGGAGTGTACCAGGGGGCGAAAACTATGGCTACACCTTC. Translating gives CAWSVPGGENYGYTF. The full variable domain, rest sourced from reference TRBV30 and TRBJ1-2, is SQTIHQWPATLVQPVGSPLSLECTVEGTSNPNLYWYRQAAGRGLQLLFYSVGIGQISSEVPQNLSASRPQDRQFILSSKKLLLSDSGFYLCAWSVPGGENYGYTFGSGTRLTVV.